The source of this TCR beta chain is a study of blood T cell repertoires in COVID-19. There are a few counts of this clone. Clones were sequenced by immunoSEQ multiplex PCR, and TCRdb holds only the in-frame ones, with some missing. The sample carries roughly 380,000 clones, roughly 86% recorded once. The length of the CDR3 is 15 residues. The V gene's germline CDR1 is SGHNT and CDR2 YYREEE (reference sequence). Trimming cost V 0 bases and J 7 bases, with 13 bases left between them. The sequence derives from a human donor with acute or convalescent COVID-19. The donor label of this sample is uncertain. Sequencing was carried out using peripheral blood. This rearrangement joins TRBV5-4 to TRBJ2-2, with a tentative D call TRBD2 (6 bases). CDR3 nucleotide sequence: TGTGCCAGCAGCTTGGGCTCTAGCGCGGTCGGGGAGCTGTTTTTT. It specifies CASSLGSSAVGELFF. Combining the CDR3 with reference TRBV5-4 and TRBJ2-2 gives the whole variable domain ETGVTQSPTHLIKTRGQQVTLRCSSQSGHNTVSWYQQALGQGPQFIFQYYREEENGRGNFPPRFSGLQFPNYSSELNVNALELDDSALYLCASSLGSSAVGELFFGEGSRLTVL.